The 25 T cell receptor beta chains given below trace back to one sample, sequenced in a study of shared clonotypes between healthy human individuals. Some clones are missing from TCRdb's copy, which holds only in-frame ones; the method was immunoSEQ multiplex PCR. This sample has 850,000 to 1,200,000 clones, with approximately 72% found just once. The specimen was memory CD4+ T cells sorted from blood. The subset is: CD45RA-negative fraction. The source is a young man in good health.

This clone occurred many times. The chain has TRBV15 and TRBJ1-5, with TRBD1 as a possible D gene (5 bases). Trimming left V 3 bases short and J 9 bases short, with 15 bases between. In germline, CDR1 is LNHNV, CDR2 YYDKDF (reference sequence). The length of the CDR3 is 14 residues. The CDR3 nucleotides read TGTGCCACCAGCAGGCCGGACAAGAAGGCGCCCCAGCATTTT. It translates to CATSRPDKKAPQHF.

V is TRBV11-2 and J is TRBJ1-1; D not resolved. The CDR3 length is 15 residues. CDR1 and CDR2 from the germline V gene are SGHAT and FQNNGV. V lost 2 bases and J lost 4, with 14 bases in between. In DNA form, the CDR3 reads TGTGCCAGCAGCTTAAACGGTCAACTTTCCACTGAAGCTTTCTTT. Protein product: CASSLNGQLSTEAFF.

V usage is TRBV7-3 and J usage is TRBJ1-6, with D possibly being TRBD1 (5 bases). CDR3 size: 14 residues. The V and J ends lost 3 bases and 7 bases respectively, with 10 bases between them. The germline gives CDR1 SGHTA, CDR2 FQGTGA. DNA of the CDR3: TGTGCCAGCAGCTTGGGGGGAGGAAATTCACCCCTCCACTTT. This codes for CASSLGGGNSPLHF.

V is TRBV28 and J is TRBJ2-1, with a tentative D call TRBD2 (6 bases). CDR3 length: 13 amino acids. Germline CDR1 reads MDHEN; CDR2 reads SYDVKM. Trimming left V 4 bases short and J 10 bases short, with 14 bases between. The CDR3 protein is CASSWGVGGEQFF. CDR3 DNA sequence: TGTGCCAGCAGTTGGGGGGTTGGAGGAGAGCAGTTCTTC.

The chain carries TRBV4-1 and TRBJ2-7; 9 bases agree with TRBD1. The V and J ends lost 5 bases and 1 base, in that order; junction bases with no gene match: 12. The germline V gene has CDR1 MGHRA and CDR2 YSYEKL. This CDR3 is built from 17 residues. The CDR3 coding sequence is TGCGCCAGCAGCACTGAGACCGGGACAGGGACTTCCTACGAGCAGTACTTC. Translation gives CASSTETGTGTSYEQYF.

In this sample, this clone turned up once. V usage is TRBV6-1 and J usage is TRBJ2-3; TRBD2 matches 8 bases. The germline gives CDR1 MNHNS, CDR2 SASEGT. V dropped 1 base and J dropped 5; count of bases not matched to a gene: 8. The CDR3 is made up of 16 amino acids. For the CDR3, the DNA is TGTGCCAGCAGTGAAGTGAACGGGGGGGCGGGAGATACGCAGTATTTT. The encoded protein is CASSEVNGGAGDTQYF.

J is TRBJ2-1 and V is TRBV4-3; maybe TRBD2 (7 bases). The CDR3 has 15 amino acids. The germline CDR1 and CDR2 sequences are LGHNA and YSLEER. V lost 1 base to trimming and J lost 8 bases, with 15 bases between them. In nucleotides, the CDR3 is TGCGCCAGCAGCCAAGGACAGGTTCGGGGGGATGAGCAGTTCTTC. Translated, it gives CASSQGQVRGDEQFF.

This chain joins TRBV7-9 and TRBJ1-1; 10 bases are shared with TRBD1. The CDR3 covers 18 residues. The germline V gene has CDR1 SEHNR and CDR2 FQNEAQ (reference sequence). Unmatched junction bases numbered 7, after V lost 0 bases and J lost 0 bases. CDR3 amino acids: CASSLAYRQGAMNTEAFF. The CDR3 bases are TGTGCCAGCAGCTTAGCTTATCGACAGGGGGCCATGAACACTGAAGCTTTCTTT.

This clone appeared a few times. The V and J genes are TRBV5-1 and TRBJ1-1; 9 nucleotides line up with TRBD1. The CDR3 runs to 17 residues. Germline-derived CDR1 and CDR2 are SGHRS and YFSETQ. The ends lost 4 bases at V and 1 base at J; junction bases unmatched: 11. CDR3 region: CASSPVPGQGWNTEAFF. CDR3 sequence (DNA): TGCGCCAGCAGCCCAGTCCCGGGACAGGGCTGGAACACTGAAGCTTTCTTT.

The chain has TRBV25-1 and TRBJ2-7, with TRBD2 as a possible D gene (5 bases). CDR3 size: 13 residues. Trimming removed 8 bases at V and 2 bases at J, with 13 bases between. Germline lookup yields CDR1 MGHDK and CDR2 SYGVNS. The CDR3 reads CASASGETYEQYF. As DNA, the CDR3 is TGTGCCAGCGCCTCTGGGGAGACCTACGAGCAGTACTTC.

This chain connects TRBV6-1 to TRBJ2-2; a possible D gene is TRBD1 (6 bases). There are 14 residues in the CDR3. CDR1 MNHNS and CDR2 SASEGT come from the germline V gene. Trimming took 7 bases from V and 4 from J, leaving 13 bases between them. This CDR3 is CASKVARGTGELFF. The CDR3 bases are TGTGCCAGCAAGGTGGCCAGGGGCACCGGGGAGCTGTTTTTT.

The V and J genes are TRBV6-1 and TRBJ2-3; TRBD2 agrees at 7 bases. V lost 7 bases to trimming and J lost 4 bases; unmatched junction nucleotides: 5. Germline V lookup: CDR1 MNHNS, CDR2 SASEGT. The CDR3 length is 13 residues. The CDR3 region is CASTTRGADTQYF. CDR3 sequence (DNA): TGTGCCAGCACCACCCGGGGGGCAGATACGCAGTATTTT.

This sequence joins TRBV7-9 and TRBJ1-1; 7 bases agree with TRBD1. The V gene end was trimmed by 5 bases and the J gene end by 5 bases; junction bases not matched to a gene: 14. The CDR3 extends over 16 amino acids. The germline CDR1 and CDR2 sequences are SEHNR and FQNEAQ (reference sequence). The CDR3 reads CASSRLLQGPGTEAFF. In DNA, the CDR3 is TGTGCCAGCAGCCGTCTCCTACAGGGGCCTGGTACTGAAGCTTTCTTT.

Remarks on this clone: The same CDR3 can be traced to other DNA sequences in this sample. The rearrangement joins TRBV9 to TRBJ2-1; 10 positions match TRBD2. The length of the CDR3 is 17 residues. V shed 0 bases and J 4 bases; nucleotides not matched to a gene: 7. Germline V gives CDR1 SGDLS, CDR2 YYNGEE. The CDR3 is CASSVVQGAGGYNEQFF. CDR3 bases: TGTGCCAGCAGCGTAGTGCAAGGAGCGGGAGGGTACAATGAGCAGTTCTTC.

The chain employs TRBV6-5 and TRBJ2-1; 14 bases agree with TRBD2. V lost 5 bases, J lost 9 bases, and 6 bases stayed unmatched. The CDR3 is 15 residues long. Germline V CDR1 and CDR2: MNHEY, SVGAGI. CDR3 amino acids: CASSPTSGREGEQFF. CDR3 bases: TGTGCCAGCAGTCCGACTAGCGGGAGGGAGGGTGAGCAGTTCTTC.

The chain combines TRBV5-5 with TRBJ2-3; no reliable D call. V was cut by 0 bases and J by 0 bases, with 5 bases left in between. The CDR3 sequence is 14 residues long. From germline, CDR1 is SGHKS and CDR2 YYEKEE (reference sequence). The CDR3 reads CASSLVQSTDTQYF. In DNA form, the CDR3 reads TGTGCCAGCAGCTTGGTACAGAGCACAGATACGCAGTATTTT.

On this clone itself: Other nucleotide sequences in the sample specify the same CDR3. V and J are TRBV5-1 and TRBJ1-5; TRBD1 might be the D (6 bases). CDR3 length: 15 residues. V shed 0 bases and J shed 4 bases, with 11 bases lying between them. Germline V gene sequence: CDR1 SGHRS, CDR2 YFSETQ. The CDR3 DNA is TGCGCCAGCAGCTTGGATGGGAGGGGGAATCAGCCCCAGCATTTT. Protein sequence: CASSLDGRGNQPQHF.

The V and J genes are TRBV5-1 and TRBJ2-3; 12 nucleotides agree with TRBD1. CDR1 and CDR2 (germline): SGHRS, YFSETQ. This CDR3 is 20 amino acids long. V lost 0 bases to trimming and J lost 1 base; unmatched junction nucleotides: 12. CDR3 DNA: TGCGCCAGCAGCTTGGGGGACAGGGGGCGAAAGGGTTTCCGCACAGATACGCAGTATTTT. The encoded protein is CASSLGDRGRKGFRTDTQYF.

V usage is TRBV5-1 and J usage is TRBJ1-1; 7 positions match TRBD1. The CDR3 runs to 16 residues. J gave up 1 base and V 2 bases, and 8 bases lay outside the gene matches. The germline V gene encodes CDR1 SGHRS and CDR2 YFSETQ. CDR3 amino acids: CASSFGTEGPNTEAFF. In DNA form, the CDR3 reads TGCGCCAGCAGCTTCGGGACAGAGGGGCCGAACACTGAAGCTTTCTTT.

This sequence joins TRBV30 and TRBJ1-1; no clear D. Trimming removed 5 bases from V and 5 bases from J, with 12 bases in between. The CDR3 runs to 12 residues. The germline CDR1 and CDR2 sequences are GTSNPN and SVGIG (reference sequence). In DNA form, the CDR3 reads TGTGCCTGGTCTGGGGAGAGGACTGAAGCTTTCTTT. Amino acid sequence: CAWSGERTEAFF.

V usage is TRBV5-4 and J usage is TRBJ1-1, with 9 bases that match TRBD1. Trimming cost V 6 bases and J 5 bases; bases outside gene matches: 11. The germline CDR1 and CDR2 sequences are SGHNT and YYREEE (reference sequence). The CDR3 contains 15 residues. The CDR3 here is CASTIPGQGRTEAFF. Written as DNA, the CDR3 is TGTGCCAGCACCATACCGGGACAGGGAAGAACTGAAGCTTTCTTT.

V gene TRBV5-4 combines with J gene TRBJ1-2; 8 bases line up with TRBD1. The CDR3 loop spans 14 amino acids. The trim removed 5 bases at V and 4 bases at J, leaving 7 bases unmatched. Germline CDR1 is SGHNT and CDR2 is YYREEE (reference sequence). The chain's CDR3 is CASSGETGAYGYTF. CDR3 DNA sequence: TGTGCCAGCAGTGGGGAGACAGGGGCCTATGGCTACACCTTC.

The chain recombines TRBV27 with TRBJ2-7; D not resolved. The CDR3 length is 13 residues. Germline values: CDR1 MNHEY, CDR2 SMNVEV (reference sequence). Trimming shortened V by 4 bases and J by 7 bases, and 14 bases separated the two germline ends. The CDR3 coding sequence is TGTGCCAGCAGTTCCAGTCCTCGATGGGAGCAGTACTTC. Residues: CASSSSPRWEQYF.

The chain links TRBV29-1 to TRBJ2-5; perhaps D is TRBD1 or TRBD2 (5 bases each). The CDR3 covers 15 residues. Germline lookup yields CDR1 SQVTM and CDR2 ANQGSEA. V lost 6 bases and J lost 3, with 20 bases in between. The DNA of the CDR3 is TGCAGCGTCGCCGCCGGGGCAGGGTCCGAAGAGACCCAGTACTTC. It is translated as CSVAAGAGSEETQYF.

Details on this clone: A single base separates this from a much larger clone, so it may be a read error. In the same sample, other DNA sequences code for this CDR3. V is TRBV2 and J is TRBJ2-5; D is undetermined. The germline V and J ends were trimmed by 5 bases and 3 bases, with 4 bases remaining between them. CDR1 and CDR2 from the germline V gene are SNHLY and FYNNEI. This CDR3 has 11 residues. The CDR3 is CASSREETQYF. CDR3 bases: TGTGCCAGCAGTCGCGAAGAGACCCAGTACTTC. The full variable domain, completed using reference TRBV2 and TRBJ2-5, is EPEVTQTPSHQVTQMGQEVILRCVPISNHLYFYWYRQILGQKVEFLVSFYNNEISEKSEIFDDQFSVERPDGSNFTLKIRSTKLEDSAMYFCASSREETQYFGPGTRLLVL.